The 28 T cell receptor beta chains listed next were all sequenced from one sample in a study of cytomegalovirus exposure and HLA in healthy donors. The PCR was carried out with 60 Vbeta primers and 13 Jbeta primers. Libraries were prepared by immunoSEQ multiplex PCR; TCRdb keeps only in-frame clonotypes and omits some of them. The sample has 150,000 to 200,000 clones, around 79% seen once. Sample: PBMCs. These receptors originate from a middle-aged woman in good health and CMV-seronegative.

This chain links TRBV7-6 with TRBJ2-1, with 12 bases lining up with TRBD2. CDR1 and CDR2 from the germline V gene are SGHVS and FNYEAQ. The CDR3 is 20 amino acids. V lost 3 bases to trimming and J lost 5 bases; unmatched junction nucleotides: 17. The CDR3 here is CASSFSPSGGGKGLDNEQFF. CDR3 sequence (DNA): TGTGCCAGCAGCTTTTCACCTAGCGGGGGGGGAAAAGGGTTGGACAATGAGCAGTTCTTC.

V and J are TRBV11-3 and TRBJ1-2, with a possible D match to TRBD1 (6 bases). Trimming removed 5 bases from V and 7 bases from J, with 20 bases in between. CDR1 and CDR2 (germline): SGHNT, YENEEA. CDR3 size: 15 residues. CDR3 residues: CASSQDRPQTGGYTF. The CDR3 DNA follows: TGTGCCAGCAGCCAGGACAGACCCCAGACTGGTGGCTACACCTTC.

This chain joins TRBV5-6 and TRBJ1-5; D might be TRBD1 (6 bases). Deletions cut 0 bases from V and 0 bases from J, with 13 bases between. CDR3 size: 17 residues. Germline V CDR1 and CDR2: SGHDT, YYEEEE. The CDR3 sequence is CASSLGIGTFSNQPQHF. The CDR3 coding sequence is TGTGCCAGCAGCTTGGGGATCGGGACATTTAGCAATCAGCCCCAGCATTTT. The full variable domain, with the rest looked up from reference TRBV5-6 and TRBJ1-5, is DAGVTQSPTHLIKTRGQQVTLRCSPKSGHDTVSWYQQALGQGPQFIFQYYEEEERQRGNFPDRFSGHQFPNYSSELNVNALLLGDSALYLCASSLGIGTFSNQPQHFGDGTRLSIL.

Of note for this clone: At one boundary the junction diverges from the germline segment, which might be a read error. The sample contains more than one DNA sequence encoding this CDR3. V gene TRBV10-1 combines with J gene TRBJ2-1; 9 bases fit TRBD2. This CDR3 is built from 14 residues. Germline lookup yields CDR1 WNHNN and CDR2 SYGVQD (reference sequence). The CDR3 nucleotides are TGCGCCAGCAGTGTGCGGGGGGGCCGCAATGAGCAATTCTTC. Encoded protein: CASSVRGGRNEQFF.

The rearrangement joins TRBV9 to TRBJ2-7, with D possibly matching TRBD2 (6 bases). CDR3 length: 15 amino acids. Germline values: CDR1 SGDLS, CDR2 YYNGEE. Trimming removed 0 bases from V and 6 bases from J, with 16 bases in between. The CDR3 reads CASSVEGLGTAEQYF. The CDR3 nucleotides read TGTGCCAGCAGCGTAGAAGGTTTGGGGACTGCCGAGCAGTACTTC. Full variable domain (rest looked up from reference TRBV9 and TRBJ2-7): DSGVTQTPKHLITATGQRVTLRCSPRSGDLSVYWYQQSLDQGLQFLIQYYNGEERAKGNILERFSAQQFPDLHSELNLSSLELGDSALYFCASSVEGLGTAEQYFGPGTRLTVT.

The DNA of the CDR3 is TGCAGCGTCGGACAGGGGGCAGGTGAAAAACTGTTTTTT. Amino acid sequence: CSVGQGAGEKLFF. The genes are TRBV29-1 and TRBJ1-4, with 11 nucleotides matching TRBD1. The germline gives CDR1 SQVTM, CDR2 ANQGSEA. CDR3 length equals 13 residues. Unmatched junction bases numbered 4, after V lost 6 bases and J lost 7 bases.

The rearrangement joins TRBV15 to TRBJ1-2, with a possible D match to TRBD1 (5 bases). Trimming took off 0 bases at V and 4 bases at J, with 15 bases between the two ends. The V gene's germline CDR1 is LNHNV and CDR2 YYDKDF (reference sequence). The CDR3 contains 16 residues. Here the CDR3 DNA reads TGTGCCACCAGCAGAGATGGGGCGGGTAGCGGCTATGGCTACACCTTC. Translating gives CATSRDGAGSGYGYTF.

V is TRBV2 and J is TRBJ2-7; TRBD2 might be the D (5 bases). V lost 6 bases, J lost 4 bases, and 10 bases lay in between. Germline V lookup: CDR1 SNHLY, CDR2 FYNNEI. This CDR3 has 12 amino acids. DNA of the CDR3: TGTGCCAGCAGGGGAGCCACATACGAGCAGTACTTC. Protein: CASRGATYEQYF.

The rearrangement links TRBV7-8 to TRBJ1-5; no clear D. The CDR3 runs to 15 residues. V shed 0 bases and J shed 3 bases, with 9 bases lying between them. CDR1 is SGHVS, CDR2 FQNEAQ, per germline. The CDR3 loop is CASSLAEASNQPQHF. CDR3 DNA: TGTGCCAGCAGCTTAGCAGAGGCATCCAATCAGCCCCAGCATTTT.

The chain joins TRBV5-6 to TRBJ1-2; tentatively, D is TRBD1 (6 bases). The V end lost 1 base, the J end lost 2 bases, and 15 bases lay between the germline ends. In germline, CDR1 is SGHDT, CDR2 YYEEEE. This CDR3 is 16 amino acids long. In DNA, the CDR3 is TGTGCCAGCAGCTTGAGGCAGGGGTGGATCAACTATGGCTACACCTTC. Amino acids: CASSLRQGWINYGYTF.

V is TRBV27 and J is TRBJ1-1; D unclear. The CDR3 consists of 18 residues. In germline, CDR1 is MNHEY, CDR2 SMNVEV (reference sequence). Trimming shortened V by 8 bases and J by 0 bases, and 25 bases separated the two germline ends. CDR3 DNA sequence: TGTGCCAGCCCCGCCCCGGACGGCCTGGACTTTTTGAACACTGAAGCTTTCTTT. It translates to CASPAPDGLDFLNTEAFF.

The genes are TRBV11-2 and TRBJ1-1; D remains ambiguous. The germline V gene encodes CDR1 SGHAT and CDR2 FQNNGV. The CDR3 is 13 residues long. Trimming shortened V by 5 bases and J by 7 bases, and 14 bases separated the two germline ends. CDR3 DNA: TGTGCCAGCAGCCGCGGGTGGTCGGGTGAAGCTTTCTTT. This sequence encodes CASSRGWSGEAFF.

The DNA of the CDR3 is TGTGCCAGCAGCCGGACAGGGGGCGAGCCCCAGCATTTT. Amino acid sequence: CASSRTGGEPQHF. The genes are TRBV28 and TRBJ1-5; TRBD1 aligns across 11 bases. V gave up 6 bases and J gave up 8 bases; unmatched junction bases: 3. CDR1 MDHEN and CDR2 SYDVKM come from the germline V gene. The CDR3 is made up of 13 amino acids. The variable domain in full, completed from reference TRBV28 and TRBJ1-5, reads DVKVTQSSRYLVKRTGEKVFLECVQDMDHENMFWYRQDPGLGLRLIYFSYDVKMKEKGDIPEGYSVSREKKERFSLILESASTNQTSMYLCASSRTGGEPQHFGDGTRLSIL.

The chain's CDR3 is CASSPLTGGAYEQYF. CDR3 DNA: TGTGCCAGCAGTCCCCTGACAGGGGGCGCCTACGAGCAGTACTTC. The rearrangement uses TRBV6-1 and TRBJ2-7; 10 nucleotides match TRBD1. The CDR3 runs to 15 residues. Germline values: CDR1 MNHNS, CDR2 SASEGT. V lost 5 bases, J lost 2 bases, and 6 bases stayed unmatched.

The CDR3 spells CASSPSRRTTNEKLFF. The CDR3 nucleotides read TGTGCCAGCTCACCCTCGCGGAGGACAACTAATGAAAAACTGTTTTTT. The genes are TRBV18 and TRBJ1-4; D unclear. Germline CDR1 and CDR2: KGHSH and LQKENI. The CDR3 extends over 16 amino acids. V was pared by 3 bases and J by 0 bases, with 11 bases between.

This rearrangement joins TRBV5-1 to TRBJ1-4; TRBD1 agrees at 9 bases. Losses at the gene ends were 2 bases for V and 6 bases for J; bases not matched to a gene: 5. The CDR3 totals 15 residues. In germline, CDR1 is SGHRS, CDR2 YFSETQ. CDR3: CASSFSRTGDEKLFF. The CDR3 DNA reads TGCGCCAGCAGCTTCTCCCGGACAGGGGATGAAAAACTGTTTTTT.

CDR3 residues: CASSLTSGGQFF. The CDR3 DNA reads as TGTGCCAGCAGCTTAACTAGCGGGGGGCAGTTCTTC. The J gene is TRBJ2-1, the V gene TRBV7-6; TRBD2 aligns across 11 bases. Germline loops: CDR1 SGHVS, CDR2 FNYEAQ. V lost 2 bases to trimming and J lost 12 bases; unmatched junction nucleotides: 0. The length of the CDR3 is 12 residues.

The CDR3 reads CASEARDRGNNEQFF. CDR3 DNA: TGTGCCAGCGAAGCCAGGGACAGAGGGAACAATGAGCAGTTCTTC. V usage is TRBV6-1 and J usage is TRBJ2-1, with 7 positions matching TRBD1. The J segment lost 5 bases and the V segment lost 8 bases, leaving 12 bases of the junction unmatched. The germline V gene has CDR1 MNHNS and CDR2 SASEGT. The CDR3 is 15 amino acids.

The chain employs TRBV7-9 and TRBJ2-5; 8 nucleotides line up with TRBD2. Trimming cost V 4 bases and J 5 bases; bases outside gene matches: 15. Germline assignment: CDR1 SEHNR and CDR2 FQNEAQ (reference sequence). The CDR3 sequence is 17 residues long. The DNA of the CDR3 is TGTGCCAGCAGCTCAGGAAGGGGGTCAGCGGGGGAGGAGACCCAGTACTTC. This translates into CASSSGRGSAGEETQYF.

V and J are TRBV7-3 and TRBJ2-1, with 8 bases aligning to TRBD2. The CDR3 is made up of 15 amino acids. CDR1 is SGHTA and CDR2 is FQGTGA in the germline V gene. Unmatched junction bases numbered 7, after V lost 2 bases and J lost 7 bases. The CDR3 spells CASSLSGGTENEQFF. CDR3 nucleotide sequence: TGTGCCAGCAGCTTATCGGGGGGGACTGAAAATGAGCAGTTCTTC.

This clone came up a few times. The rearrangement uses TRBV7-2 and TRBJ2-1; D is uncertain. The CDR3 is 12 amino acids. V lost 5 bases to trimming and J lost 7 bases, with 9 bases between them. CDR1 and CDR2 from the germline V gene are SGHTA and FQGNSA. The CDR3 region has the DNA TGTGCCAGCAGCCCCCTGTTGAATGAGCAGTTCTTC. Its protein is CASSPLLNEQFF.

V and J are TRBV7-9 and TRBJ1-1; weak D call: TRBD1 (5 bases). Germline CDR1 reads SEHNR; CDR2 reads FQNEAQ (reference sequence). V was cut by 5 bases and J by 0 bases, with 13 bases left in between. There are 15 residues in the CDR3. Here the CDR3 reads CASSPQGVLNTEAFF. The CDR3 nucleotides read TGTGCCAGCAGCCCCCAAGGGGTTTTGAACACTGAAGCTTTCTTT.

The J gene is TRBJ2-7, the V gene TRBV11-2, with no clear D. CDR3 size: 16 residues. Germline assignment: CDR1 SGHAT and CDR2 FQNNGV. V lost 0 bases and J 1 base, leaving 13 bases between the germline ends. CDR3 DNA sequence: TGTGCCAGCAGCTTAGATCTTCGGCTACTATCCTACGAGCAGTACTTC. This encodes CASSLDLRLLSYEQYF.

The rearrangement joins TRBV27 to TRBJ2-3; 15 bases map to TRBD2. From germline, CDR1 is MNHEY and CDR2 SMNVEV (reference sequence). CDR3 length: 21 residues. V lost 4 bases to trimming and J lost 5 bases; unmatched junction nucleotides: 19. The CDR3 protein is CASSYLSPGTSGGLLLDTQYF. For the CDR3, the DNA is TGTGCCAGCAGTTACCTTTCACCCGGGACTAGCGGGGGGCTTTTGTTAGATACGCAGTATTTT.

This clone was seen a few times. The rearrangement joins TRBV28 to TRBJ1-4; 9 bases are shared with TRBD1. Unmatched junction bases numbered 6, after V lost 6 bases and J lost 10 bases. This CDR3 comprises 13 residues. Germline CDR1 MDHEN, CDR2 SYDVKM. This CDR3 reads CASRRDRDGKLFF. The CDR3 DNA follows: TGTGCCAGCAGGCGGGACAGGGATGGAAAACTGTTTTTT.

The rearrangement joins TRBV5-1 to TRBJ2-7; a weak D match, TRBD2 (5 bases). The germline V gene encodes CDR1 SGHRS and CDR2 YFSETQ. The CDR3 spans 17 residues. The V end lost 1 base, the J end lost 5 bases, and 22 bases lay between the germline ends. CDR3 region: CASSLIYSRTSPDEQYF. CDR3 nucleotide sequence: TGCGCCAGCAGCTTGATCTATTCCAGGACTTCACCCGACGAGCAGTACTTC.

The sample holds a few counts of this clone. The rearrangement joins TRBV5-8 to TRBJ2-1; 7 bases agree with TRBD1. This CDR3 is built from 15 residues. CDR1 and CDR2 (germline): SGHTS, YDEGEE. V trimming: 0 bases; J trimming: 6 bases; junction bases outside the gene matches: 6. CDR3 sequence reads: CASSLVHRGPNEQFF. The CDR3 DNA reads TGTGCCAGCAGCTTGGTCCACAGGGGACCCAATGAGCAGTTCTTC.

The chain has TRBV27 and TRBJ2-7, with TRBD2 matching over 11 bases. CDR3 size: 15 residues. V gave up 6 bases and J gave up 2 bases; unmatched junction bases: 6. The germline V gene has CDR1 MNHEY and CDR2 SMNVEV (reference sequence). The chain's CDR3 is CASRDLAGGTYEQYF. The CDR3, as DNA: TGTGCCAGCAGGGACCTAGCGGGGGGCACCTACGAGCAGTACTTC.